This TCR beta chain emerged from a study of a mutant IDH1 vaccine in newly diagnosed glioma. This clone was counted a few times. The target antigen is unknown. Produced via immunoSEQ multiplex PCR; TCRdb's table is partial and in-frame only. The sample holds about 53,000 clones, about 80% seen once. The time point was: week 5, during vaccination. The investigators gave 300 ug of mutant IDH1 20-mer peptide in each vaccine dose, together with topical imiquimod. This sequence originates from a woman aged 45-65 years with glioma. This sample comprised PBMCs, obtained from a glioma patient whose treatment included an IDH1 peptide vaccine.

Written as DNA, the CDR3 is TGTGCCAGCAGCCAAGGGGGGACAGGGGTTCCCTACGAGCAGTACTTC. Translation: CASSQGGTGVPYEQYF. The V gene is TRBV14, the J gene TRBJ2-7; 10 bases match TRBD1. Trimming at V came to 1 base and at J to 2 bases, leaving 5 bases not matched to a gene. From germline, CDR1 is SGHDN and CDR2 FVKESK. The CDR3 totals 16 residues. The entire variable domain, with the rest obtained from reference TRBV14 and TRBJ2-7, is as follows: EAGVTQFPSHSVIEKGQTVTLRCDPISGHDNLYWYRRVMGKEIKFLLHFVKESKQDESGMPNNRFLAERTGGTYSTLKVQPAELEDSGVYFCASSQGGTGVPYEQYFGPGTRLTVT.